This TCR beta chain was observed in a study of OX40 agonist ivuxolimab in advanced cancers. Concerning the study at large: Ivuxolimab was a fully human IgG2 agonistic monoclonal antibody targeting the costimulatory receptor OX40 (CD134). Intravenous ivuxolimab was administered to patients every 2 weeks at six dose levels: 0.01, 0.1, 0.3, 1.5, 3 and 10 mg/kg. Of the roughly 52 dose-escalation patients, hepatocellular carcinoma was present in approximately 20, melanoma in roughly 15, renal cell carcinoma in 9 and head and neck cancer in 9. The dose-escalation cohort was 82.7% male with a mean age of about 54 years, ranging from 23 to 79. Patients were allowed to have had prior anti-PD-1, anti-PD-L1 or anti-CTLA-4 therapy, and more than 35% of the dose-escalation patients had been treated with checkpoint inhibitors. Partial responses occurred in three dose-escalation patients, of whom one had hepatocellular carcinoma and two had cutaneous melanoma. Peripheral TCRbeta sequencing was intended to test whether TCR sequence diversity was altered and clonal T-cell expansion was caused by ivuxolimab. The paper describes the monotherapy dose-escalation part (N of about 52 patients) of the phase I trial of ivuxolimab.

The study at large found these results: Which antigens the clonally expanded peripheral T cells were specific for was not determined. In the 0.1-3.0 mg/kg groups, partial responders had among the lowest normalized peripheral clonal expansion, particularly in CD8+ T cells. After ivuxolimab, more expanded clones were found on average in CD8+ T cells than in CD4+ T cells. Low levels of normalized T-cell clonal expansion were also seen in some nonresponding patients. At doses from 0.1 to 3.0 mg/kg, clonal expansion was seen in both CD4+ and CD8+ blood T cells between baseline and week 6.

Patients with autoimmune disease history or receiving systemic immunosuppression were excluded from the trial. Peripheral blood for TCR sequencing was collected from all dose cohorts at baseline, on cycle 4 day 1, and on cycle 7 day 1. Samples were obtained from an open-label, multicenter, first-in-human phase I dose-escalation trial of ivuxolimab. The trial enrolled adults with locally advanced or metastatic head and neck squamous cell, hepatocellular, melanoma or renal cell carcinoma. CD4+ and CD8+ T cells were sorted separately from peripheral blood before TCR sequencing. Regarding this clone: The antigen this receptor binds is unknown. It has no much larger one-base neighbor in the sample; base qualities were not kept.

Genomic DNA was extracted from sorted cells for sequencing of the TCRbeta CDR3 region. TCRbeta CDR3 regions were sequenced using the immunoSEQ Assay. The clones in this table, taken by TCRdb from immuneACCESS, are in-frame only. Not every clone is retained; where verified, under half of the shortfall comes from an unresolved V gene, and the cause of the rest is unknown. The sample has around 2,900 clones on record, over 60% of them singletons. The biggest ten clones account for roughly 25% of the sample. The sequenced sample was CD4+ or CD8+ T cells sorted from blood, obtained in a trial of the OX40 agonist ivuxolimab. The sequence derives from an adult with an advanced solid tumor such as melanoma, head and neck, liver or kidney cancer.

At the DNA level, the sequence is TGTGCCAGCAGTGAGGGGGCGTCAAACACCGGGGAGCTGTTTTTT. Translation gives CASSEGASNTGELFF. The rearrangement combines TRBV6-4 with TRBJ2-2, with TRBD1 perhaps the D gene, on 6 matching bases. Looking up the germline V gene yields CDR1 MRHNA and CDR2 SNTAGT. Cut back by 3 bases and 2 bases, the V and J ends lie 10 bases apart. The CDR3 holds 15 amino acids from the cysteine to the phenylalanine. Only the CDR3 DNA stays, 45 bases, in frame from base 1.